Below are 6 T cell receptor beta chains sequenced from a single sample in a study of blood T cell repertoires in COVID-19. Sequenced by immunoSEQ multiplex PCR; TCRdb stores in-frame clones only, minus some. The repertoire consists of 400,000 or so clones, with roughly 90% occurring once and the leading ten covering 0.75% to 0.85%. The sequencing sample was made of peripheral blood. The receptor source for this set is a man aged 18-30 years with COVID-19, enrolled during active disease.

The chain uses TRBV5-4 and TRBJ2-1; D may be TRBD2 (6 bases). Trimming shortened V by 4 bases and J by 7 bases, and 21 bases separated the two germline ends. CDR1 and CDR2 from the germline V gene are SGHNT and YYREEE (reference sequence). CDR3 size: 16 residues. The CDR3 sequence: CASSILLSGGDNEQFF. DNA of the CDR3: TGTGCCAGCAGCATACTTCTAAGCGGAGGGGATAATGAGCAGTTCTTC.

The CDR3 DNA reads as TGCAGCGTTGAAGGACTAGCGGGAAGCTTATACAATGAGCAGTTCTTC. The encoded protein is CSVEGLAGSLYNEQFF. The V gene is TRBV29-1, the J gene TRBJ2-1; TRBD2 aligns across 11 bases. Germline loops: CDR1 SQVTM, CDR2 ANQGSEA. The CDR3 consists of 16 residues. Trimming took 1 base from V and 4 from J; bases not matched to a gene: 6.

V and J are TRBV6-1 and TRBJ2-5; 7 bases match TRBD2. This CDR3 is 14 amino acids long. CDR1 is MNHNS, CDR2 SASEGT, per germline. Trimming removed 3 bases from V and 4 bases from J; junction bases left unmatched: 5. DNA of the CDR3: TGTGCCAGCAGTGATTTCGGGAGGAGAGAGACCCAGTACTTC. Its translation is CASSDFGRRETQYF.

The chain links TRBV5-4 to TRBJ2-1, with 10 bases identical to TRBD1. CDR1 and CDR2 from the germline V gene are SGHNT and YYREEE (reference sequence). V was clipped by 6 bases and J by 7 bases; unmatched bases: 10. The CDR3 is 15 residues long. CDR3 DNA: TGTGCCAGCACCCAGACAGGGGGCGGGGGAAATGAGCAGTTCTTC. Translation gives CASTQTGGGGNEQFF.

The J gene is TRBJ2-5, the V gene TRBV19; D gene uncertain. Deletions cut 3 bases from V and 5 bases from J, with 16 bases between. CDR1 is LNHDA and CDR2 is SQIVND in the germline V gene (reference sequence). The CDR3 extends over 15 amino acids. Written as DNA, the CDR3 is TGTGCCAGTAGTATCAACACAAATCGCGGTGAGACCCAGTACTTC. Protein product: CASSINTNRGETQYF.

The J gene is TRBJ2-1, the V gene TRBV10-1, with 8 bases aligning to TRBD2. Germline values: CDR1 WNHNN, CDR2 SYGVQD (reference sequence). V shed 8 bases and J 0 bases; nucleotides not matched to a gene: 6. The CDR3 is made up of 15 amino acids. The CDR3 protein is CASGVAGSSYNEQFF. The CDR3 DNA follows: TGCGCCAGCGGAGTAGCGGGGAGCTCCTACAATGAGCAGTTCTTC.